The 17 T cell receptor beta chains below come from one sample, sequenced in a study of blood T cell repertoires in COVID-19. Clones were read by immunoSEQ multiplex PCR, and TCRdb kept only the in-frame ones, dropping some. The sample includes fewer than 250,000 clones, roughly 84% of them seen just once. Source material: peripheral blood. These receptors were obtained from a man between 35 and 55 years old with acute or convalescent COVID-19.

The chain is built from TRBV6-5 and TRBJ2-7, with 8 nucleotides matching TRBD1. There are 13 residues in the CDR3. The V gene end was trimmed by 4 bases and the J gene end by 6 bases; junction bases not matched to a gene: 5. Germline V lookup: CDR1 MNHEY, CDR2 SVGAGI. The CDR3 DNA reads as TGTGCCAGCAGTTCGACAGGGGTGGGCGAGCAGTACTTC. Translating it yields CASSSTGVGEQYF.

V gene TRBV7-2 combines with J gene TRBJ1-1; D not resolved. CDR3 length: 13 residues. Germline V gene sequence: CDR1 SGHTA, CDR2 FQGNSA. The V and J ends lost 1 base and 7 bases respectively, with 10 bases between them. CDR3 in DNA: TGTGCCAGCAGCTTAGGAGGTTATTATGAAGCTTTCTTT. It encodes CASSLGGYYEAFF.

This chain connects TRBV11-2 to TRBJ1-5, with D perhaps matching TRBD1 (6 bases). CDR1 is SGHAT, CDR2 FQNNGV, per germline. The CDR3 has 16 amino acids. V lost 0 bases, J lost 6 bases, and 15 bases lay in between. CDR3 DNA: TGTGCCAGCAGCTTAGATGGTAAGGGGGGGCGTCAGCCCCAGCATTTT. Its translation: CASSLDGKGGRQPQHF.

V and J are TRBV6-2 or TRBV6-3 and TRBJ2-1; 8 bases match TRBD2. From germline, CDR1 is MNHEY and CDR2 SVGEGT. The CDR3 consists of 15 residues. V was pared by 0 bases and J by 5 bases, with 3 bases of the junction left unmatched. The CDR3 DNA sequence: TGTGCCAGCAGTTACTCTAGCGGGGCTGACAATGAGCAGTTCTTC. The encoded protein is CASSYSSGADNEQFF.

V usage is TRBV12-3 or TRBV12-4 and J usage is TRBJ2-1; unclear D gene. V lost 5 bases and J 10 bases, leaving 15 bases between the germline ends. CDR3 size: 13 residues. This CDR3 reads CASSRLDIAEQFF. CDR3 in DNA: TGTGCCAGCAGTCGACTCGATATAGCCGAGCAGTTCTTC.

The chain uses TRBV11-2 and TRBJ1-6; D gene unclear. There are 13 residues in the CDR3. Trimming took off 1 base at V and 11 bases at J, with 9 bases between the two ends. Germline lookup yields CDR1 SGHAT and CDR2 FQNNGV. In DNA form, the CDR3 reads TGTGCCAGCAGCTTAGGTACCGGGGCACCCCTCCACTTT. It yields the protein CASSLGTGAPLHF.

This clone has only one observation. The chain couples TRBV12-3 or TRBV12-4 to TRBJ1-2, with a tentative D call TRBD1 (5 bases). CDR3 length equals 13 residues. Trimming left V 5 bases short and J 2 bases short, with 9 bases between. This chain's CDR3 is CASSQGWNYGYTF. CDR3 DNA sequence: TGTGCCAGCAGTCAGGGTTGGAACTATGGCTACACCTTC.

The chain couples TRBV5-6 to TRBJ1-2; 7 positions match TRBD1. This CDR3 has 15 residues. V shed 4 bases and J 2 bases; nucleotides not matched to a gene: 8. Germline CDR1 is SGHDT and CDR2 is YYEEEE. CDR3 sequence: CASSLGTAVNYGYTF. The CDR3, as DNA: TGTGCCAGCAGCCTCGGGACAGCCGTCAACTATGGCTACACCTTC. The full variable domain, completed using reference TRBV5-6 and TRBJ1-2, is DAGVTQSPTHLIKTRGQQVTLRCSPKSGHDTVSWYQQALGQGPQFIFQYYEEEERQRGNFPDRFSGHQFPNYSSELNVNALLLGDSALYLCASSLGTAVNYGYTFGSGTRLTVV.

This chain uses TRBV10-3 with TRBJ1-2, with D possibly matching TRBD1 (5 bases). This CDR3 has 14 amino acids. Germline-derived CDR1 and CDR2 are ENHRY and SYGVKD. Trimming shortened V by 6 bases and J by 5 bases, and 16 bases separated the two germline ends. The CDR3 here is CAIRKDTVGYGYTF. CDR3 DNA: TGTGCCATCAGAAAGGACACGGTTGGGTATGGCTACACCTTC.

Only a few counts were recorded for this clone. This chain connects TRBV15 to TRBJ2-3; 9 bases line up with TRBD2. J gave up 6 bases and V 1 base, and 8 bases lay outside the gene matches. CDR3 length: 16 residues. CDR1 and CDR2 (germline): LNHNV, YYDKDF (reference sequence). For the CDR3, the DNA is TGTGCCACCAGCAGAGCGCTCGGCGGGGGGGCGGATACGCAGTATTTT. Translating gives CATSRALGGGADTQYF. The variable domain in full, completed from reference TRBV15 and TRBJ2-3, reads DAMVIQNPRYQVTQFGKPVTLSCSQTLNHNVMYWYQQKSSQAPKLLFHYYDKDFNNEADTPDNFQSRRPNTSFCFLDIRSPGLGDTAMYLCATSRALGGGADTQYFGPGTRLTVL.

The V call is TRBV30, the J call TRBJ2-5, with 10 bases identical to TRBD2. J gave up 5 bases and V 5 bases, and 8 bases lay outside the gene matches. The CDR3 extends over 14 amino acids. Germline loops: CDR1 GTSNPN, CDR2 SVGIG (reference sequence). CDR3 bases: TGTGCCTGGTGGGAGCGGGGGGGCAGGGAGACCCAGTACTTC. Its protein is CAWWERGGRETQYF.

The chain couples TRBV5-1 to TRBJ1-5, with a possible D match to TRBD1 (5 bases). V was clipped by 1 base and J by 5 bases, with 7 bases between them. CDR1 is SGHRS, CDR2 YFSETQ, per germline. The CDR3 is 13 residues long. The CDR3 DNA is TGCGCCAGCAGCTTGTCAGGGTATCAGCCCCAGCATTTT. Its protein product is CASSLSGYQPQHF.

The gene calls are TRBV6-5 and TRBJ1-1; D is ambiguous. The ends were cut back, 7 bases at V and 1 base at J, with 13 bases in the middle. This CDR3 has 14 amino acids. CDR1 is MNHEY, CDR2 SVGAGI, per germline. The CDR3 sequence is CASTFVQKNTEAFF. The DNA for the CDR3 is TGTGCCAGCACTTTTGTACAGAAGAACACTGAAGCTTTCTTT.

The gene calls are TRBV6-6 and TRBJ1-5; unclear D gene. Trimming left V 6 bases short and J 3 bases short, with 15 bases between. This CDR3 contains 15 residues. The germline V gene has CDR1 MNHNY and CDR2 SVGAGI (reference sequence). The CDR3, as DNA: TGTGCCAGCAGCCTCCCCGAGCCCCTCAATCAGCCCCAGCATTTT. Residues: CASSLPEPLNQPQHF.

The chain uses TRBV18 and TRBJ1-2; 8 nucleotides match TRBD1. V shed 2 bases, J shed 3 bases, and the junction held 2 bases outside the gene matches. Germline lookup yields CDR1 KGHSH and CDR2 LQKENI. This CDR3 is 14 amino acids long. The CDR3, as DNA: TGTGCCAGCTCACCAATGGACAGGGACTATGGCTACACCTTC. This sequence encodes CASSPMDRDYGYTF.

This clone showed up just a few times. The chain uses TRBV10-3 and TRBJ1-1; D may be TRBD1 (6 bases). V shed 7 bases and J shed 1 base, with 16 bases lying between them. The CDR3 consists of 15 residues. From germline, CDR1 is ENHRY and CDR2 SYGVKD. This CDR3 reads CAINGIGQSNTEAFF. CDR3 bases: TGTGCCATCAACGGCATTGGACAGTCGAACACTGAAGCTTTCTTT.

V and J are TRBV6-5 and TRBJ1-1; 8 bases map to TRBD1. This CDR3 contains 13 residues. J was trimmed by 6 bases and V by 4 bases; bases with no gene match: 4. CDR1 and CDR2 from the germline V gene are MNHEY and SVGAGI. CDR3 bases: TGTGCCAGCAGTTTGGGACAGGCCGCTGAAGCTTTCTTT. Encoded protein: CASSLGQAAEAFF.